A selection of T cell receptor beta chains follows, all from one sample in a study of beta chain features in type 1 diabetes. Clones were sequenced by immunoSEQ multiplex PCR, and TCRdb holds only the in-frame ones, with some missing. The sample has about 160,000 clones; 7% to 9% are singletons. Sequencing was carried out using central memory CD4+ T cells from blood. The receptors were gathered from a man in his late teens or twenties with type 1 diabetes. The CDR3 runs from the conserved cysteine through the conserved F or W. Each record gives: CDR3 protein, CDR3 length, V gene, clone size. Part of the rows lack a size; the others show once, few, many or a class for expanded clones.

CDR3: CASRDSQGGQETQYF
length: 15
V: TRBV10-2
size: few

CDR3: CASAQRPTDTQYF
length: 13
V: TRBV9
size: few

CDR3: CASDQQGMNTEAFF
length: 14
V: TRBV2
size: -

CDR3: CASSFTGTDTQYF
length: 13
V: TRBV5-1
size: -

CDR3: CASSAGSGPTGELFF
length: 15
V: TRBV11-3
size: few

CDR3: CASSPRFGAQETQYF
length: 15
V: TRBV6-5
size: -

CDR3: CASSSYRPGLAGGTNEQFF
length: 19
V: TRBV7-9
size: -

CDR3: CASSLYGGLNSYEQYF
length: 16
V: TRBV11-2
size: -

CDR3: CAWSVWQGKRGDTQYF
length: 16
V: TRBV30
size: few

CDR3: CASSTGGGEFF
length: 11
V: TRBV11-2
size: few

CDR3: CSGLQGGEQYF
length: 11
V: TRBV29-1
size: few

CDR3: CASSLASNEQFF
length: 12
V: TRBV7-9
size: -

CDR3: CATSGQPNTEAFF
length: 13
V: TRBV15
size: few

CDR3: CASKEAGYSYEQYF
length: 14
V: TRBV2
size: few

CDR3: CASSLRGGASYNEQFF
length: 16
V: TRBV5-1
size: few

CDR3: CASRDMSSSYEQYF
length: 14
V: TRBV5-1
size: -

CDR3: CASSYDRDPYRGYTF
length: 15
V: TRBV11-2
size: -

CDR3: CASSLIAGAGDTQYF
length: 15
V: TRBV7-2
size: -

CDR3: CASSYSSSGGYEQYF
length: 15
V: TRBV6-5
size: -

CDR3: CASSFSSPAGGTNTEAFF
length: 18
V: TRBV23-1
size: few

CDR3: CASSSPTSGGADTQYF
length: 16
V: TRBV7-9
size: -

CDR3: CASETSGVLVQYF
length: 13
V: TRBV28
size: -

CDR3: CASSLGAGYGYTF
length: 13
V: TRBV6-5
size: few

CDR3: CASRTSGSNNEQFF
length: 14
V: TRBV5-1
size: -

CDR3: CASSLTGVGYTF
length: 12
V: TRBV7-2
size: -

CDR3: CASSRDRGNMGELFF
length: 15
V: TRBV7-2
size: few

CDR3: CSVGVSGGDQETQYF
length: 15
V: TRBV29-1
size: -

CDR3: CASSLRDSIYYGYTF
length: 15
V: TRBV5-5
size: -

CDR3: CASSGTAYYGYTF
length: 13
V: TRBV7-9
size: many

CDR3: CASSFSTVRAKNIQYF
length: 16
V: TRBV28
size: -

CDR3: CASSVAQGTHEQFF
length: 14
V: TRBV9
size: few

CDR3: CASSRPAGLEEQYF
length: 14
V: TRBV5-6
size: -

CDR3: CASSSLGGTGDTQYF
length: 15
V: TRBV5-1
size: few

CDR3: CASSLAVGAGTDTQYF
length: 16
V: TRBV7-9
size: few

CDR3: CASSSPGQGTYEQYF
length: 15
V: TRBV7-2
size: few

CDR3: CASSTTGTRGDTQYF
length: 15
V: TRBV5-4
size: once

CDR3: CASSPPMGTSGTDTQYF
length: 17
V: TRBV18
size: -

CDR3: CASSLISSGANVLTF
length: 15
V: TRBV5-1
size: few

CDR3: CASSLLGTSGQETQYF
length: 16
V: TRBV28
size: few

CDR3: CASSDQLLAGGRETQYF
length: 17
V: TRBV9
size: few

CDR3: CAWSIRGSPGANVLTF
length: 16
V: TRBV30
size: -

CDR3: CASSPGTIETQYF
length: 13
V: TRBV6-5
size: -

CDR3: CAISSGTYEQYF
length: 12
V: TRBV10-3
size: few